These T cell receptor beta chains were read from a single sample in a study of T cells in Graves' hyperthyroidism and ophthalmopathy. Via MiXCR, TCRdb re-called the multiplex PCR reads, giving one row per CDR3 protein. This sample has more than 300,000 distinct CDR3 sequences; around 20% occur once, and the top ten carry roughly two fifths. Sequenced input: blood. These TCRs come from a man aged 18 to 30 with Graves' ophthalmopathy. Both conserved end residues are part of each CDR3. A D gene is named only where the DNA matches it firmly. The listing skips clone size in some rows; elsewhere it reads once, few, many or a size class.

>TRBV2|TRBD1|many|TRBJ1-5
CASSDGGQGSNQPQHF
TGTGCCAGCAGTGACGGCGGACAGGGAAGCAATCAGCCCCAGCATTTT
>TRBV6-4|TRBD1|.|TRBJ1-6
CANSDDRVVGSPLHF
TGTGCCAACAGTGACGACAGGGTAGTAGGTTCACCCCTCCACTTT
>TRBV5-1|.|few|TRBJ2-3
CASSFGGSTDTQYF
TGCGCCAGCAGCTTTGGTGGAAGCACAGATACGCAGTATTTT
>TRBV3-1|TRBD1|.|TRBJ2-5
CASSQPGQGQETQYF
TGTGCCAGCAGCCAACCGGGACAGGGACAAGAGACCCAGTACTTC
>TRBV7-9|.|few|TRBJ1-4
CASSPTGGAGEKLFF
TGTGCCAGCAGCCCCACCGGGGGGGCTGGAGAAAAACTGTTTTTT
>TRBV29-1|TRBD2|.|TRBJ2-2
CSVRPGGVTGELFF
TGCAGCGTTCGACCCGGGGGGGTCACCGGGGAGCTGTTTTTT
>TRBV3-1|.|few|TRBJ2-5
CASSQVRRETQYF
TGTGCCAGCAGCCAAGTAAGGCGGGAGACCCAGTACTTC
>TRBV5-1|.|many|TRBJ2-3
CASSETPSTDTQYF
TGCGCCAGCAGCGAGACCCCTAGCACAGATACGCAGTATTTT
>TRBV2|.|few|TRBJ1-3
CASSEWRHSKGNTIYF
TGTGCCAGCAGTGAATGGCGGCACAGCAAAGGAAACACCATATATTTT
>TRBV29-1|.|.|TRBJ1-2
CSVEDRRTDGYTF
TGCAGCGTTGAAGATAGGCGGACAGATGGCTACACCTTC
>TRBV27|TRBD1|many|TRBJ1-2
CASSLEQGAFYTF
TGTGCCAGCAGTTTAGAGCAGGGGGCATTCTACACCTTC
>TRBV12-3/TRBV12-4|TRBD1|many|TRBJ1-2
CASSPGTGSYGYTF
TGTGCCAGCAGTCCGGGGACAGGAAGCTATGGCTACACCTTC
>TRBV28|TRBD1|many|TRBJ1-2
CASSSRQGAGYGYTF
TGTGCCAGCAGCTCCCGACAGGGGGCGGGATATGGCTACACCTTC
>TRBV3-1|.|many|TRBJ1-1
CASSQMGGNTEAFF
TGTGCCAGCAGCCAAATGGGGGGGAACACTGAAGCTTTCTTT
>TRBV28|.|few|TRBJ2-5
CASTKDFLGAEYQETQYF
TGTGCCAGCACCAAGGATTTCCTGGGGGCTGAGTACCAAGAGACCCAGTACTTC
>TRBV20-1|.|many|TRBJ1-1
CSALTGNTEAFF
TGCAGTGCCTTGACAGGGAACACTGAAGCTTTCTTT
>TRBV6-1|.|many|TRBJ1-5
CASRKEKRTVQPQHF
TGTGCCAGCAGAAAGGAAAAACGGACAGTCCAGCCCCAGCATTTT
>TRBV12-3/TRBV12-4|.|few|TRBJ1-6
CASTSGEYNSPLHF
TGTGCCAGCACGTCCGGGGAGTATAATTCACCCCTCCACTTT
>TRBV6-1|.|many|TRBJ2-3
CASRIRGGGHDIDTQYF
TGTGCCAGCAGGATTAGGGGGGGGGGCCACGATATTGATACGCAGTATTTT
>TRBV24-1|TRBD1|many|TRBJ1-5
CATSDSQGIGNQPQHF
TGTGCCACCAGTGATTCACAGGGGATTGGCAATCAGCCCCAGCATTTT
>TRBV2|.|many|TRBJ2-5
CASTGPKETQYF
TGTGCCAGCACGGGGCCGAAGGAGACCCAGTACTTC
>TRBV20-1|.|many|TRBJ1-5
CSARAQGGMGNQPQHF
TGCAGTGCTAGAGCCCAAGGAGGGATGGGCAATCAGCCCCAGCATTTT
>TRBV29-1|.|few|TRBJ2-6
CSVQGQTSGANVLTF
TGCAGCGTTCAAGGGCAGACCTCTGGGGCCAACGTCCTGACTTTC
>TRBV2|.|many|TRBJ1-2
CASRGGDFYGYTF
TGTGCCAGCAGAGGGGGGGACTTCTATGGCTACACCTTC
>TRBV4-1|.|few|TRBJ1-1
CASSQDTGPQSAFF
TGCGCCAGCAGCCAAGATACCGGACCACAGTCAGCTTTCTTT
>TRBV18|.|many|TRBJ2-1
CASSPPWASEQFF
TGTGCCAGCTCACCACCCTGGGCGAGTGAGCAGTTCTTC
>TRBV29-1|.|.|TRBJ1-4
CSVAVQGEKLFF
TGCAGCGTGGCAGTCCAGGGGGAAAAACTGTTTTTT
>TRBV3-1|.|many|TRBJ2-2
CASSTAGELFF
TGTGCCAGCAGTACCGCCGGGGAGCTGTTTTTT
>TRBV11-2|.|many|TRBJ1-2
CASSPGWDGYTF
TGTGCCAGCAGCCCAGGGTGGGATGGCTACACCTTC
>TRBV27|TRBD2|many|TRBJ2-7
CASQARGGGTYEQYF
TGTGCCAGCCAAGCTAGAGGCGGGGGGACCTACGAGCAGTACTTC
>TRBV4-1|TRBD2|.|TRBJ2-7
CASSQEGRGGEQYF
TGCGCCAGCAGCCAAGAGGGGCGGGGGGGCGAGCAGTACTTC
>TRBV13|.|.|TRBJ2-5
CASSLGGEQETQYF
TGTGCCAGCAGCTTAGGAGGGGAACAAGAGACCCAGTACTTC